This TCR beta chain was profiled in a study of OX40 agonist ivuxolimab in advanced cancers. Across the whole study: Of the patients, three showed partial responses, one with hepatocellular carcinoma and two with cutaneous melanoma. Overall study results and limits: CD8+ T cells showed, on average, more clonal expansion than CD4+ cells.

A word on this clone: Antigen unknown.

The repertoire was sequenced with immunoSEQ multiplex PCR; TCRdb's copy has only in-frame clones and lacks some. The sample shows 35,000 to 40,000 clones, 88% of them seen only once. This clonotype was obtained from an adult with an advanced solid tumor such as melanoma, head and neck, liver or kidney cancer. Source: CD4+ or CD8+ T cells sorted from blood, taken in a trial of the OX40 agonist ivuxolimab.

CDR3 loop: CASSPAGIGGANVLTF. Written as DNA, the CDR3 is TGTGCCAGCAGCCCAGCGGGTATAGGTGGGGCCAACGTCCTGACTTTC. V usage is TRBV7-6 and J usage is TRBJ2-6, with D possibly matching TRBD2 (6 bases). The germline V and J ends were trimmed by 5 bases and 3 bases, with 14 bases remaining between them. The germline gives CDR1 SGHVS, CDR2 FNYEAQ. The CDR3 totals 16 residues.